The present T cell receptor (beta chain) was sequenced within a study of metastatic and nonmetastatic thyroid tumors. Study-wide results and caveats: Malignant thyroid tumors reportedly exceeded benign nodules significantly in TCR beta diversity, with the difference appearing in blood and tumor.

The CDR3 covers 15 residues. The germline CDR1 and CDR2 sequences are MDHEN and SYDVKM. The V and J ends lost 3 bases and 2 bases, in that order; junction bases with no gene match: 3. This clone was picked up many times. Its cognate antigen is unknown. Among the patients, none had received any treatment before thyroid surgery. Via MiXCR, TCRdb re-called the PCR reads. This sample has about 15,000 clones, with 34% found just once. The chain combines TRBV28 with TRBJ2-3; 9 nucleotides agree with TRBD2. The sequence came from a male donor with papillary thyroid cancer or a benign thyroid nodule (not recorded which). Some clones in this sample may be carry-over from other donors' samples. Sequenced input: tumor tissue. The CDR3 DNA is TGTGCCAGCAGTTTGCCTAGCGGGAACACAGATACGCAGTATTTT. Amino acids: CASSLPSGNTDTQYF.